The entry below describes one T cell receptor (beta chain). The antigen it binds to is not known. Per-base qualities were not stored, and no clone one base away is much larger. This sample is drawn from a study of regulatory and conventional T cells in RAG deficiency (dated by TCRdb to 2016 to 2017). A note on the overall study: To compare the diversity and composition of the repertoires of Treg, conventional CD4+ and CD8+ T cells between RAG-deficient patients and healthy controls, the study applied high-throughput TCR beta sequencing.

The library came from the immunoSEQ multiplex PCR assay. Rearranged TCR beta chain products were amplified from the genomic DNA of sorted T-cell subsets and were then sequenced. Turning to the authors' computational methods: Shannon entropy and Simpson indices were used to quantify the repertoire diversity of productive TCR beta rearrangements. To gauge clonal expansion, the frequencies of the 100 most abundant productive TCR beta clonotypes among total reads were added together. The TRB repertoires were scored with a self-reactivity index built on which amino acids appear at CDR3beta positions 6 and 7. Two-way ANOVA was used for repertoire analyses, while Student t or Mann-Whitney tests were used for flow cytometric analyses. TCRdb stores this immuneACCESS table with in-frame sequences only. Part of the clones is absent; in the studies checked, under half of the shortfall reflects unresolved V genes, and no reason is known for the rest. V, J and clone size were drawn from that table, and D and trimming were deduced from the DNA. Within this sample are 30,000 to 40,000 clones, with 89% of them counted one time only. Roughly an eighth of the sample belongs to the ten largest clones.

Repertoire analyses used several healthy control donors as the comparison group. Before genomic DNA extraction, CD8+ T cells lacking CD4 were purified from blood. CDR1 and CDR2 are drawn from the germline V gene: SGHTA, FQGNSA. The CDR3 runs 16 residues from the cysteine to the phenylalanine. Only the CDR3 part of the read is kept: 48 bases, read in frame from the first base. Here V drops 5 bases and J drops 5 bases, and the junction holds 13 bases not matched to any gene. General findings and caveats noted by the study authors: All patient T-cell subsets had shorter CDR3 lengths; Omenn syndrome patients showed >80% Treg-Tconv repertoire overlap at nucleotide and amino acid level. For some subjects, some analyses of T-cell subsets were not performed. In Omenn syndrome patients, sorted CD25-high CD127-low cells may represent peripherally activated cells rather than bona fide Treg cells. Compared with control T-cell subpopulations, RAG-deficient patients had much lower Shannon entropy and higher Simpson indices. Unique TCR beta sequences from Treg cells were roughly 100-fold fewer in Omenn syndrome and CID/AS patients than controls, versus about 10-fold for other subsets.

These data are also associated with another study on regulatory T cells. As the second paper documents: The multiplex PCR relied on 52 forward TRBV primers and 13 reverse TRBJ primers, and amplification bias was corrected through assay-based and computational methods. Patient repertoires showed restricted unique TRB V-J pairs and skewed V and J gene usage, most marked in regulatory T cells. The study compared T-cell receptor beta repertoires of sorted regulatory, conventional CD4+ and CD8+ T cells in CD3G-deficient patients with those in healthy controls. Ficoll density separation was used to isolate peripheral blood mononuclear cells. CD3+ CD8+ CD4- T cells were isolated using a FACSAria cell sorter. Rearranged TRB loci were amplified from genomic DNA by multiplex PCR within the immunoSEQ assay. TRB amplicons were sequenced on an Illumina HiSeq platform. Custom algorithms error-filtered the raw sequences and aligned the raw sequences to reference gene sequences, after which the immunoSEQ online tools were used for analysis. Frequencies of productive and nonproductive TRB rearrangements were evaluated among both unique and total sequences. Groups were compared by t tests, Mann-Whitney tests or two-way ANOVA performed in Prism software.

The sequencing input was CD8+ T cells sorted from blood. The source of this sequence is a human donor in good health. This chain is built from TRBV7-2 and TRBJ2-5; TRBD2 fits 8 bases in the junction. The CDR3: CASSPMTAGAYETQYF. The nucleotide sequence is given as TGTGCCAGCAGCCCCATGACAGCGGGGGCTTATGAGACCCAGTACTTC.